This T cell receptor beta chain was found in a study of blood T cells in healthy people across ages. As regards this clonotype: Antigen specificity is unknown.

The second PCR ran roughly 7 to 12 cycles with a sample-barcoded 5' primer and J-beta primers. A minimum of 3 million CDR3-containing paired-end reads was obtained for each sample. From the 5' RACE reads, TCRdb called clonotypes with MiXCR, one entry per CDR3 protein. The repertoire holds 630,000 or so distinct CDR3 sequences, with approximately 30% as singletons. Study-level results: Significant beta diversity loss was already apparent by age approximately 38, declining roughly linearly. As naive T cell percentage varied, TCR beta diversity correlated strongly with it.

The CDR3 consists of 15 residues. The germline V and J ends were trimmed by 1 base and 0 bases, with 7 bases remaining between them. In germline, CDR1 is LGHNA, CDR2 YSLEER. The sequencing sample was made of blood. The chain carries TRBV4-3 and TRBJ2-1; no clear D gene. The source is a woman of 80 years or more in good health. In DNA, the CDR3 is TGCGCCAGCAGCCAAGGCAGAAACTCCTACAATGAGCAGTTCTTC. Translated: CASSQGRNSYNEQFF.